This entry features one T cell receptor beta chain sequence. The data stem from a study of blood T cell repertoires in COVID-19. About the study: The United States, Italy and Spain supplied acute and convalescent COVID-19 samples. Nucleic acid was either cDNA or gDNA, and it came from T cells, B-cell-depleted T cells, or PBMCs.

As handled by the study authors: Scientists estimated how many nucleated cells there were by amplifying reference gene primers. Sequencing was performed with immunoSEQ multiplex PCR; in TCRdb, only in-frame clones are kept and a portion is missing. The V and J calls and clone size come from that table; D and trimming were worked out from the DNA. The table records tens of thousands of clones, under 90% of them present only once. The V and J ends lost 5 bases and 4 bases, in that order; junction bases with no gene match: 7. Germline V gene lookup returns CDR1 MDHEN and CDR2 SYDVKM. The CDR3 has 15 amino acids.

Source material: peripheral blood. The sequence was obtained from a man aged 65 to 79 with active COVID-19. The chain is built from TRBV28 and TRBJ1-3; 8 bases agree with TRBD1. The CDR3 spells CASSLDRGSGNTIYF. Written as DNA, the CDR3 is TGTGCCAGCAGTCTAGACAGGGGATCCGGAAACACCATATATTTT.